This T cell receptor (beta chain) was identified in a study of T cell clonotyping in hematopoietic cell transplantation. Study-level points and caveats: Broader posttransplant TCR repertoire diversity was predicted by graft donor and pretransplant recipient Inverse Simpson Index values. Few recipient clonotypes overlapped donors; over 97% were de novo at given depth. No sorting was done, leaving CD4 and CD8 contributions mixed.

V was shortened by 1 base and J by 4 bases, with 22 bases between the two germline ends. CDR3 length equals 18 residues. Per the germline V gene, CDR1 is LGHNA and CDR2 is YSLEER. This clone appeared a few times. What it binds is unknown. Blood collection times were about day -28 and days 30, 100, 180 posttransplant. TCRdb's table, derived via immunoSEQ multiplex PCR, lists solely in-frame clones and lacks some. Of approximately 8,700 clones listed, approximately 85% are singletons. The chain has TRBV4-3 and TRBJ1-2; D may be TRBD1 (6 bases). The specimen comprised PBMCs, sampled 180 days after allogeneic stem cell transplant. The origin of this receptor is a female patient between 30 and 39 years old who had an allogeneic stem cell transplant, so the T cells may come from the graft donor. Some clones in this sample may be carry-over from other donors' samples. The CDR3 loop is CASSQALGGLLRVYGYTF. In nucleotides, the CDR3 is TGCGCCAGCAGCCAAGCTTTAGGGGGGCTCTTGCGTGTCTATGGCTACACCTTC.